This TCR beta chain was captured by sequencing in a study of T-cell reconstitution after alpha-beta-depleted transplantation in children. Losses at the gene ends were 3 bases for V and 2 bases for J; bases not matched to a gene: 7. Germline CDR1 and CDR2: MGHRA and YSYEKL. CDR3 length equals 15 residues. Unique molecular identifiers were used to barcode this TCRbeta library. TCRdb independently ran MiXCR on the PCR reads; one entry per CDR3 protein. Of 360,000 or so distinct CDR3 sequences listed, roughly 22% are singletons. This chain uses TRBV4-1 with TRBJ2-7; 7 bases are shared with TRBD1. The clonotype was recovered from a human donor who donated a stem cell graft to a child with acute myeloid leukemia. Sequenced material: PBMCs from the stem cell graft donor, taken from the stem cell graft. CDR3 protein: CASSQTDGQAYEQYF. CDR3 nucleotides: TGCGCCAGCAGCCAGACAGATGGACAGGCCTACGAGCAGTACTTC.